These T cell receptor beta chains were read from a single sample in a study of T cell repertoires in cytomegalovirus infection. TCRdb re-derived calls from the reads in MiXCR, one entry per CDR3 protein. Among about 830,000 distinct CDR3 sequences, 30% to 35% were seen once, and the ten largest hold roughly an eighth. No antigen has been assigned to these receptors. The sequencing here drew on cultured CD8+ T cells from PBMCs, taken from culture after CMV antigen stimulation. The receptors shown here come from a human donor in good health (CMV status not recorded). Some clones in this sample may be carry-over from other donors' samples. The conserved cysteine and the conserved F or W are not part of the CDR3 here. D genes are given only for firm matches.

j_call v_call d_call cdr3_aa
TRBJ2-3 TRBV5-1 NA ASTTLGTGTDTQY
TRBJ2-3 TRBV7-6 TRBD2 ASSWQTSGDSTDTQY
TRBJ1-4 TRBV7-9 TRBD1 ASSSDREANEKLF
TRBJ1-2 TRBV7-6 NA ASSPAGSGYT
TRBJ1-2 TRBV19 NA ASGWMENYGYT
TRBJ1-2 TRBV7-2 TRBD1 ASNYRGLYGYT
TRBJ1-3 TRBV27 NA ASSLSAFGNTIY
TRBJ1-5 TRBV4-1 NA ASSPLDGSNQPQH
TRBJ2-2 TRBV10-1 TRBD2 ASSKLAGGHTGELF
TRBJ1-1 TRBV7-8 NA ASSPGTFGTEAF
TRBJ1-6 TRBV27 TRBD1 ASSSGQGDSPLH
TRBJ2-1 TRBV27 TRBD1 ASSLGGLSAGGWEQF
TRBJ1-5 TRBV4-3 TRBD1 ASSLTGDSDQPQH
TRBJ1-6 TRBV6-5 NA ASSWTAINSPLH
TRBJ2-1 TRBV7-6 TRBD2 ASSFLAGGIREQF
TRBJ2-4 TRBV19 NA ASSTGRRKNIQY
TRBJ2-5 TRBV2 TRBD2 ASTPSGLRGVVETQY
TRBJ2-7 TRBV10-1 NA AISLDSYEQY
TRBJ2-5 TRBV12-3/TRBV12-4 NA ASTDSGAETQY
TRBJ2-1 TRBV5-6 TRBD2 ASSSKKKTSGGSSYNEQF
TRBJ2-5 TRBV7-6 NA ASSLAWNEKPRETQY
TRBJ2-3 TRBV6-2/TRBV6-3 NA ASSSGAGRSTDTQY
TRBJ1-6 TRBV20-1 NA SARERTRPYSPLH
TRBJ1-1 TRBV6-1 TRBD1 ASSEGQGWVAF
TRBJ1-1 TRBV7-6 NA ASSLGRQDTEAF
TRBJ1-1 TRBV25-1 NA ASSDTTGSTEAF
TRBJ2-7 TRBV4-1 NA ASSQDSGGSSYEQY
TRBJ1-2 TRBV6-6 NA ASSISQTGGGYGYT
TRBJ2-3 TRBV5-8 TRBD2 ASSAKLLAGGTDTQY
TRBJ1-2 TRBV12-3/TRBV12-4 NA ASSSLWDYGYT
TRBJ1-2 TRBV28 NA ASSFGGSDYGYT
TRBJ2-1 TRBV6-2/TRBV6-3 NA ASSYSIYEQF
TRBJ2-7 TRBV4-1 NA ASSQGRDTEQY
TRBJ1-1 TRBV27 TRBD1 ANSSTGANTEAF
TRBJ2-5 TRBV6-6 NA ASSYPTGRGETQY
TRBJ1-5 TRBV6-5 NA ASSWGQHSNQPQH
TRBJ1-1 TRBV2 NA VSTEWTADTEAF
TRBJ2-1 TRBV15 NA ATSRDLSGGVANEQF
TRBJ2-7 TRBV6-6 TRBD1 ASSAQLLGQGLGTYEQY
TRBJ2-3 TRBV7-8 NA ASSTGYTDTQY
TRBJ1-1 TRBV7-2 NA ASSLAVAGSEAF
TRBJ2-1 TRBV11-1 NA ASSLNPPGPYNEQF
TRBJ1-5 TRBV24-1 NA ATSDLPDDQPQH
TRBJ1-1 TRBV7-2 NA ASSPNPGGGYTEAF
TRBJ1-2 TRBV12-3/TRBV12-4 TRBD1 ASSLGPRGLYGYT
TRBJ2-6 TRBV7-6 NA ASSLGSRVSGANVLT
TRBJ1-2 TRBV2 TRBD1 ASSLGQATNYGYT
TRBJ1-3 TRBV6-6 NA ASSYGQGSAGNTIY
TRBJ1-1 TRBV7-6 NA ASSPNGIEAF
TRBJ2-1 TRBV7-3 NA ASSPSPDNEQF
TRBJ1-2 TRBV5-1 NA ASSSTGSPGSDYGYT
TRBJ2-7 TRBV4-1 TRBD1 ASSHPGQGVYEQY
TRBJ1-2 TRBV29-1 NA SVVTGPYGYT
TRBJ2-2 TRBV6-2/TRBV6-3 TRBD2 ASSYRILGAGGPNTGELF
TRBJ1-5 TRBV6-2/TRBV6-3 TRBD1 ASGGQGRAQPQH
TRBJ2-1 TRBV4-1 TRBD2 ASSQVGGGLRNEQF